The 24 T cell receptor beta chains listed next were all sequenced from one sample in a study of shared clonotypes between healthy human individuals. Profiled with immunoSEQ multiplex PCR; TCRdb holds only in-frame clones, not every one. Altogether about 750,000 clones are present, nearly 95% being singletons, with the ten largest covering less than 25%. CD45RO-negative cells were positively selected for CCR7, leaving out terminally differentiated effector memory CD45RA+ cells. Input material: naive CD8+ T cells sorted from blood. The receptors derive from a young man in good health.

This sequence joins TRBV11-2 and TRBJ2-3; 9 nucleotides agree with TRBD2. This CDR3 is 15 amino acids long. V lost 2 bases, J lost 4 bases, and 4 bases stayed unmatched. Germline assignment: CDR1 SGHAT and CDR2 FQNNGV. The CDR3: CASSLLAGGSDTQYF. The CDR3 DNA follows: TGTGCCAGCAGCTTACTCGCGGGAGGGTCAGATACGCAGTATTTT. The whole variable domain, filled in from reference TRBV11-2 and TRBJ2-3, reads EAGVAQSPRYKIIEKRQSVAFWCNPISGHATLYWYQQILGQGPKLLIQFQNNGVVDDSQLPKDRFSAERLKGVDSTLKIQPAKLEDSAVYLCASSLLAGGSDTQYFGPGTRLTVL.

The V gene is TRBV29-1, the J gene TRBJ2-1; 7 positions agree with TRBD1. J was trimmed by 10 bases and V by 4 bases; bases with no gene match: 13. Looked up from germline, CDR1 is SQVTM and CDR2 is ANQGSEA. The CDR3 has 14 residues. CDR3 amino acids: CSVVGTVAQWEQFF. The CDR3, as DNA: TGCAGCGTTGTTGGGACAGTGGCCCAGTGGGAGCAGTTCTTC.

The V gene is TRBV2, the J gene TRBJ1-1; TRBD1 aligns across 8 bases. Germline trimming cut 6 bases from V and 8 bases from J; bases unmatched to any gene: 14. This CDR3 spans 15 amino acids. The germline gives CDR1 SNHLY, CDR2 FYNNEI. This CDR3 reads CASSPRGPDSLEAFF. The DNA of the CDR3 is TGTGCCAGCAGCCCCAGGGGGCCTGACAGTTTGGAAGCTTTCTTT. The variable domain in full, completed from reference TRBV2 and TRBJ1-1, reads EPEVTQTPSHQVTQMGQEVILRCVPISNHLYFYWYRQILGQKVEFLVSFYNNEISEKSEIFDDQFSVERPDGSNFTLKIRSTKLEDSAMYFCASSPRGPDSLEAFFGQGTRLTVV.

The V call is TRBV28, the J call TRBJ2-1; the D is unclear. Germline V gene sequence: CDR1 MDHEN, CDR2 SYDVKM. V was trimmed by 7 bases and J by 3 bases, leaving 10 bases between them. The CDR3 runs 13 residues. The CDR3 sequence is CASTPGRYNEQFF. The CDR3 DNA is TGTGCCAGCACTCCCGGCCGCTACAATGAGCAGTTCTTC.

The chain uses TRBV10-1 and TRBJ2-1, with D unclear. Germline V gene data show CDR1 as WNHNN and CDR2 as SYGVQD (reference sequence). This CDR3 is 15 amino acids long. V lost 0 bases and J lost 6, with 12 bases in between. DNA of the CDR3: TGCGCCAGCAGTGAGTCGAGTTCATCTGGCAATGAGCAGTTCTTC. This gives the protein CASSESSSSGNEQFF.

The V gene is TRBV19, the J gene TRBJ1-5, with 10 bases lining up with TRBD1. V lost 7 bases and J lost 5; bases outside the gene matches: 14. CDR1 and CDR2 (germline): LNHDA, SQIVND (reference sequence). The CDR3 sequence is 17 residues long. The CDR3, as DNA: TGTGCCAGTACCCCGGGACAGGGGACTTTAGGGGATCAGCCCCAGCATTTT. This codes for CASTPGQGTLGDQPQHF.

This clone was found a few times. This chain links TRBV25-1 with TRBJ2-7; no reliable D call. Germline CDR1 and CDR2: MGHDK and SYGVNS. This CDR3 contains 13 residues. The V end was cut by 5 bases, the J end by 4 bases, with 12 bases between. CDR3 sequence reads: CASSSPLTYEQYF. CDR3 bases: TGTGCCAGCAGTTCACCCCTTACATACGAGCAGTACTTC.

The chain employs TRBV7-9 and TRBJ2-4, with 11 nucleotides matching TRBD1. After removal of 5 bases from V and 7 bases from J, the junction contained 7 bases not matched to a gene. Per germline, CDR1 SEHNR and CDR2 FQNEAQ (reference sequence). The CDR3 runs to 15 residues. CDR3 loop: CASSPDGQGANIQYF. The CDR3 bases are TGTGCCAGCAGCCCAGACGGACAGGGGGCGAACATTCAGTACTTC.

A single count supports this clone. The chain couples TRBV27 to TRBJ2-3; D may match TRBD1 or TRBD2 (6 bases each). This CDR3 region has 16 residues. The V gene's germline CDR1 is MNHEY and CDR2 SMNVEV (reference sequence). V dropped 8 bases and J dropped 0 bases, with 18 bases sitting between them. CDR3 coding DNA: TGTGCCAGCGGCCCCTTATGGGGGGCAAGCACAGATACGCAGTATTTT. Translated, it gives CASGPLWGASTDTQYF.

V and J are TRBV2 and TRBJ2-5; 9 bases are a match to TRBD2. This CDR3 spans 15 amino acids. Germline V gene sequence: CDR1 SNHLY, CDR2 FYNNEI. With 4 bases clipped from V and 3 bases from J, the junction kept 6 bases outside the gene matches. The CDR3 sequence is CASSGLAGVEETQYF. CDR3 nucleotide sequence: TGTGCCAGCAGTGGTTTAGCGGGAGTGGAAGAGACCCAGTACTTC.

This clone was recorded only once. The rearrangement uses TRBV7-9 and TRBJ2-7; 13 bases line up with TRBD2. J gave up 6 bases and V 4 bases, and 6 bases lay outside the gene matches. Germline V gene sequence: CDR1 SEHNR, CDR2 FQNEAQ (reference sequence). The CDR3 contains 15 residues. CDR3 nucleotide sequence: TGTGCCAGCAGCTCTCCGACTAGCGGGAGGATCGAGCAGTACTTC. The encoded protein is CASSSPTSGRIEQYF.

V usage is TRBV15 and J usage is TRBJ2-5, with 9 bases aligning to TRBD2. Per the germline V gene, CDR1 is LNHNV and CDR2 is YYDKDF (reference sequence). Trimming removed 0 bases from V and 5 bases from J; junction bases left unmatched: 7. This CDR3 comprises 16 residues. CDR3 nucleotide sequence: TGTGCCACCAGCAGAGATCTGGCGGGAGGGCCGGAGACCCAGTACTTC. Encoded protein: CATSRDLAGGPETQYF.

The gene calls are TRBV15 and TRBJ2-5; TRBD2 might be the D (6 bases). Per germline, CDR1 LNHNV and CDR2 YYDKDF (reference sequence). This CDR3 spans 15 amino acids. The V gene lost 0 bases and the J gene lost 5 bases, with 13 bases spanning the gap. CDR3 in DNA: TGTGCCACCAGCAGAGATGGGGGGTCTAGGGAGACCCAGTACTTC. It translates to CATSRDGGSRETQYF.

This clone is a singleton in its sample. This chain joins TRBV14 and TRBJ2-5; D might be TRBD1 or TRBD2, each matching 5 bases. Germline CDR1 and CDR2: SGHDN and FVKESK. The germline V and J ends were trimmed by 8 bases and 5 bases, with 21 bases remaining between them. This CDR3 has 15 residues. CDR3 DNA: TGTGCCAGCCACCCGGGACCCCGAGGTGCGGAGACCCAGTACTTC. Translation gives CASHPGPRGAETQYF.

The V and J genes are TRBV7-8 and TRBJ2-1; 7 bases line up with TRBD1. Per germline, CDR1 SGHVS and CDR2 FQNEAQ. The trim removed 1 base at V and 6 bases at J, leaving 3 bases unmatched. The CDR3 runs 14 residues. CDR3 amino acids: CASSLEGGVNEQFF. CDR3 DNA: TGTGCCAGCAGCTTAGAAGGGGGCGTCAATGAGCAGTTCTTC.

As regards this clone: This sample also contains other DNA sequences that code for the same CDR3. This chain uses TRBV19 with TRBJ2-7, with 7 bases identical to TRBD1. The CDR3 is made up of 14 amino acids. Germline lookup yields CDR1 LNHDA and CDR2 SQIVND (reference sequence). V trimming: 5 bases; J trimming: 2 bases; junction bases outside the gene matches: 6. Here the CDR3 reads CASSSRTGPYEQYF. In DNA form, the CDR3 reads TGTGCCAGTAGTTCCAGGACAGGACCCTACGAGCAGTACTTC. Drawing the rest from reference TRBV19 and TRBJ2-7, the complete variable domain is DGGITQSPKYLFRKEGQNVTLSCEQNLNHDAMYWYRQDPGQGLRLIYYSQIVNDFQKGDIAEGYSVSREKKESFPLTVTSAQKNPTAFYLCASSSRTGPYEQYFGPGTRLTVT.

V usage is TRBV6-6 and J usage is TRBJ2-2; 9 positions agree with TRBD1. The CDR3 is 15 amino acids. Looked up from germline, CDR1 is MNHNY and CDR2 is SVGAGI (reference sequence). V was clipped by 4 bases and J by 5 bases; unmatched bases: 5. The CDR3 region is CASSWDRAWTGELFF. The CDR3 DNA reads as TGTGCCAGCAGTTGGGACAGGGCTTGGACCGGGGAGCTGTTTTTT.

This clone was seen just once. This chain uses TRBV9 with TRBJ2-3; perhaps TRBD2 as D (6 bases). Germline CDR1 reads SGDLS; CDR2 reads YYNGEE. The V end lost 4 bases, the J end lost 0 bases, and 12 bases lay between the germline ends. This CDR3 has 15 amino acids. The CDR3 bases are TGTGCCAGCAGCCAGGACGGGACTAGCACAGATACGCAGTATTTT. Protein product: CASSQDGTSTDTQYF. Full variable domain (rest looked up from reference TRBV9 and TRBJ2-3): DSGVTQTPKHLITATGQRVTLRCSPRSGDLSVYWYQQSLDQGLQFLIQYYNGEERAKGNILERFSAQQFPDLHSELNLSSLELGDSALYFCASSQDGTSTDTQYFGPGTRLTVL.

The chain recombines TRBV28 with TRBJ1-4; no reliable D call. In germline, CDR1 is MDHEN, CDR2 SYDVKM. V shed 6 bases and J shed 7 bases, with 18 bases lying between them. The CDR3 contains 15 residues. CDR3 DNA: TGTGCCAGCAGCTCCGCTGACTTCCTAGGTGAAAAACTGTTTTTT. Protein product: CASSSADFLGEKLFF.

The V gene is TRBV19, the J gene TRBJ1-1; D not certain. The CDR3 runs 12 residues. The germline CDR1 and CDR2 sequences are LNHDA and SQIVND (reference sequence). Trimming left V 4 bases short and J 7 bases short, with 10 bases between. The CDR3 nucleotides are TGTGCCAGTAGTAGCGGGCCTCTTGAAGCTTTCTTT. Its protein is CASSSGPLEAFF.

The chain recombines TRBV9 with TRBJ2-2; D unclear. Per the germline V gene, CDR1 is SGDLS and CDR2 is YYNGEE. With 7 bases removed from V and 7 bases from J, the gap between germline ends came to 8 bases. The CDR3 covers 11 residues. The CDR3 DNA is TGTGCCAGCTCCAAGTTCGGGGAGCTGTTTTTT. Protein: CASSKFGELFF.

The chain has TRBV2 and TRBJ1-4; D gene unclear. Trimming shortened V by 3 bases and J by 8 bases, and 13 bases separated the two germline ends. In germline, CDR1 is SNHLY, CDR2 FYNNEI. The CDR3 runs to 14 residues. CDR3 in amino acids: CASSEIFVGEKLFF. The CDR3 nucleotides are TGTGCCAGCAGTGAGATTTTTGTGGGGGAAAAACTGTTTTTT.

This chain links TRBV7-9 with TRBJ2-5; 12 bases fit TRBD2. The ends lost 6 bases at V and 5 bases at J; junction bases unmatched: 10. Germline V gene lookup returns CDR1 SEHNR and CDR2 FQNEAQ (reference sequence). This CDR3 spans 16 amino acids. CDR3 nucleotide sequence: TGTGCCAGCAGTTTACTAGCGGGAGGAATTTGGGAGACCCAGTACTTC. Protein: CASSLLAGGIWETQYF.

This chain connects TRBV29-1 to TRBJ2-7; D is unclear. Between the trimmed V and J ends, which lost 4 bases and 4 bases, there was a span of 8 bases. CDR3 length equals 11 residues. CDR1 is SQVTM, CDR2 ANQGSEA, per germline. CDR3 residues: CSVVALYEQYF. The CDR3 nucleotides are TGCAGCGTTGTGGCATTATACGAGCAGTACTTC.